This TCR beta chain was recorded in a study of blood T cell repertoires in COVID-19. Germline V gene lookup returns CDR1 LNHDA and CDR2 SQIVND (reference sequence). Trimming took 7 bases from V and 7 from J; bases not matched to a gene: 10. CDR3 length: 14 residues. Using immunoSEQ multiplex PCR, the repertoire was profiled, and TCRdb retains in-frame clones only, with some absent. The sample holds about 350,000 clones, about 93% seen once. The chain carries TRBV19 and TRBJ1-5; 7 bases are a match to TRBD1. The sequence was collected from a woman aged 18-30 years who had recovered from COVID-19. Input material: peripheral blood. In DNA form, the CDR3 reads TGTGCCAGTACCCCTGTGACAGGGAGGCAGCCCCAGCATTTT. Translating it yields CASTPVTGRQPQHF.